The entry below gives a single T cell receptor beta chain sequence along with its context. Its antigen is still unknown. Nothing much larger sits one base from this clone, and base qualities are not available. Library preparation employed the immunoSEQ multiplex PCR assay. The multiplex PCR relied on a mix of 60 forward primers for TCR Vbeta segments and 13 reverse primers for TCR Jbeta segments. The CDR3 region of rearranged TCR beta genes was amplified from genomic DNA by a multiplex PCR assay. On the Illumina HiSeq System, the amplified TCR beta libraries were sequenced as 87-base-pair reads. On the study's bioinformatics: Across the 700 or so repertoires, a later analysis counted tens of millions of unique TCR beta chains, approximately 10 million of which were shared by at least two donors. Raw reads were error-corrected and collapsed into unique sequences by a nearest-neighbor algorithm in which closely related sequences were merged to remove PCR and sequencing errors. V, D and J gene segments were assigned by aligning CDR3 sequences to IMGT reference sequences. For a sequence to be retained, a match of at least six nucleotides to both a V gene segment and a J gene segment was required. A rearrangement was called productive if the CDR3 had no stop codons and remained in frame with V and J, and every other rearrangement was called non-productive. Following IMGT convention, CDR3 was defined as the stretch from the second conserved V-encoded cysteine to the conserved J-encoded phenylalanine. The earlier analysis of around 640 of the donors excluded sequences that lacked an unambiguous match to a single V gene segment. An earlier analysis of a few hundred of the donors called V segments functional above 56.7% productive rearrangements and segregating when the between-donor standard deviation exceeded 5%. A statistical classification framework was built to diagnose cytomegalovirus status from the catalog of TCR beta chain sequences. V and J gene assignment, in a later analysis, came from comparing TCR nucleotide sequences with IMGT/GENE-DB human TR gene sequences. In a later analysis, CDR3 sequences and most-parsimonious VDJ recombination scenarios were assigned using the TCRdist pipeline. In a later analysis, every TCR beta chain was defined by the combination of its CDR3 amino acid sequence and its V-gene family, and reads without a unique V-gene family were dropped. To address suspected cross-contamination and a sequencing artifact, a later analysis removed under 600 highly shared, low-generation-probability nucleotide sequences. For each public chain, a later analysis derived a clonal expansion index from normalized ranks of inferred template counts within each repertoire. Generation probabilities in a later analysis came from a VDJ recombination model fitted to out-of-frame rearrangements, and those results were checked against IGoR. In a later analysis, hypergeometric tests were used to score TCR-TCR, TCR-HLA and TCR-CMV co-occurrence, with a repertoire-size bias correction applied to TCR pairs. To estimate false discovery rates, a later analysis permuted the HLA or CMV assignments 20 times. In a later analysis, co-occurring TCRs were grouped using DBSCAN, with TCRdist sequence similarity added in when clustering inside HLA-allele-positive subsets. Repertoires with fewer than 30,000 or more than 120,000 public chains were left out of co-occurrence clustering, as were about five repertoires with anomalous nucleotide sharing. Entries here come from immuneACCESS through TCRdb and include only in-frame sequences with V and J called. Some clones fail to appear in such tables; in the studies checked, an unresolved V gene covers under half of the shortfall, and the cause of the remainder is unknown. That table furnishes V, J and clone size, whereas the DNA furnished D and trimming. The sample table holds over 150,000 clones, of which under 90% were seen once. Around 4.3% of the sample is held by the ten biggest clonotypes.

This specimen belongs to a study of cytomegalovirus exposure and HLA in healthy donors (dated by TCRdb to about 2017). Describing the broader study: According to an earlier analysis of 587 of the donors, 150 million to 200 million T cells yielded 120 million or so unique TCR beta sequences and about 280 Gb of sequence data. An early release that covered 500 to 800 HLA-typed donors contained approximately 300 gigabases of sequencing data and tens of millions of unique TCR sequences. Of the roughly 400 genotyped donors, 75% to 85% were placed in the genetic ancestry cluster associated with self-reported Caucasian donors. The aim of the study was to test whether cataloging public T cell receptors could identify signatures of past pathogen exposure. The T cell repertoires of 550 to 850 subjects were profiled by immunosequencing and related to cytomegalovirus serostatus. Along with the approximately 700-subject first cohort, a separate validation cohort of roughly 110 different subjects was used. To predict cytomegalovirus infection status, the study brought together high-throughput TCR immunosequencing, statistical association of individual TCRs with disease status, and machine learning. A later analysis re-examined previously published TCR beta repertoires from hundreds of donors and added high-resolution HLA genotyping to investigate patterns of TCR occurrence. The later analysis used no new phenotypic data to find candidate immune exposures, relying instead on TCR beta sequences and their occurrence across donors. An earlier analysis of some 500 of the donors used high-throughput TCR beta sequencing to judge whether each TCR beta V gene segment behaved as functional or pseudogenic. Alongside the repertoire data, information on donor age, sex, ethnicity and CMV serostatus was compiled. A later genetic analysis took genome-wide SNP genotypes for about 55% of the 666 donors and used that subset as a discovery cohort. All discovery cohort repertoires had been generated using a single sequencing platform. Both class I and class II loci were covered by HLA typing, at four-digit resolution. Typing coverage varied by locus: roughly 629-630 donors for A, B, C, DRB1 and DQB1; around 560 for DQA1; nearly 610 for DPA1; 450 to 480 for DPB1. Because of strong linkage in the cohort, a few DR-DQ haplotypes were treated as single units for association and clustering. Across some 400 genotyped donors of the cohort, an average of roughly 250,000 unique TCR beta nucleotide sequences per donor were sequenced, and roughly a sixth of those sequences were non-productive. The investigation overall reported the following: A total of about 180 TCR beta chains were listed by the study as associated with cytomegalovirus. When HLA alleles, especially DR and DQ, strongly co-occurred, TCR associations were difficult to assign to individual alleles. A later analysis found that HLA-associated TCR beta chains were more clonally expanded and had lower generation probabilities than equally common non-associated chains. Some IMGT-functional V segments, including TRBV6-2 and TRBV6-3, could not be distinguished by the 87-base-pair reads and were therefore excluded. In a later genetic analysis, fewer N-insertions in productive TCRs were reported among donors in an Asian-associated ancestry cluster than the roughly 700-donor mean. Seventeen rarely observed V segments, including chromosome 9 orphons, were excluded from the earlier analysis of several hundred of the donors because counts were too low. In vitro tests confirmed that a few of the cytomegalovirus-associated TCR beta chains recognize cytomegalovirus antigens. The classifier was reported to diagnose cytomegalovirus status with high specificity and sensitivity in both the original cohort and the validation cohort. Most TCR sequences were seen in very few donors, while some public TCRs were found in many individuals. A further reported finding was that TCR beta sequences accurately predicted the HLA-A and HLA-B alleles for most subjects in the first cohort. In a later analysis, TCR association rates were found to vary across HLA loci, with the most associated TCRs seen for DRB1 alleles and the fewest for HLA-C alleles. This cohort had only TCR beta chains sequenced, and the lack of alpha or paired-chain data limited which features could be detected. Immune exposure information for the cohort was limited to CMV serostatus. In a later analysis, some 18,000 TCR beta sequences were associated with specific HLA alleles at a false discovery rate of 0.05. HLA typing was unavailable for some donors at each locus, so association tests used only the typed subset. Roughly uniform sequencing depth across donors was assumed in presence/absence analyses, although this assumption may not hold. A cluster of highly shared sequence variants was judged likely to be a technical artifact of the sequencing pipeline. According to a later analysis, parvovirus B19, influenza, CMV and Epstein-Barr virus appeared linked to several top co-occurrence clusters. The authors suggested that the approach could potentially be extended to other disease states and immunological phenotypes. Broadly in line with IMGT annotations, most TCR beta V segments showed up in productive rearrangements about 87% or about 30% of the time in an earlier analysis of several hundred of the donors. Correlated functional status among segregating V segments might be attributable to linkage disequilibrium, but an unknown experimental factor could not be ruled out. A later genetic analysis associated a missense DCLRE1C variant with V-gene and J-gene trimming of TCR beta chains, and an independent cohort replicated the association. According to a later analysis, most CMV-associated TCR beta chains appeared to be HLA-restricted, and the HLA associations seemed to be driven largely by CMV exposure.

The CDR3 has 12 amino acids, counting the end cysteine and phenylalanine. Only CDR3 DNA remains: 36 bases, in frame from the first base. Looking up the germline V gene yields CDR1 SQVTM and CDR2 ANQGSEA. Between the V and J ends, shortened by 5 bases and 11 bases respectively, the junction contains 18 bases. The cohort consisted of 650 to 850 healthy bone marrow donors. All cohort members were sampled while nominally healthy, although unrecorded immune exposures were likely present. The donor was CMV seronegative and belonged to the group of several hundred seronegative cohort members. Every donor gave a peripheral blood sample, and the peripheral blood mononuclear cells from that sample were used for TCR beta sequencing. Genomic DNA was extracted from the blood cell samples with the Qiagen DNeasy Blood Extraction Kit.

The V and J segments used are TRBV29-1 and TRBJ1-1; D gene: possibly TRBD1, on 6 matching bases. This clonotype originated in a man under 40 in good health and CMV-seronegative. The sample was PBMCs. The CDR3 protein is CSVNPGAMEAFF. The sequenced DNA: TGCAGCGTTAATCCAGGGGCGATGGAGGCTTTCTTT. Where the CDR3 stops, the reference TRBV29-1 and TRBJ1-1 genes take over; the full variable domain is SAVISQKPSRDICQRGTSLTIQCQVDSQVTMMFWYRQQPGQSLTLIATANQGSEATYESGFVIDKFPISRPNLTFSTLTVSNMSPEDSSIYLCSVNPGAMEAFFGQGTRLTVV.